This TCR beta chain was observed in a study of blood T cell repertoires in COVID-19. Sequencing was performed with immunoSEQ multiplex PCR; in TCRdb, only in-frame clones are kept and a portion is missing. Of around 360,000 clones listed, about 90% are singletons. Looked up from germline, CDR1 is MNHEY and CDR2 is SVGEGT. J gave up 3 bases and V 6 bases, and 6 bases lay outside the gene matches. The CDR3 spans 15 residues. The clonotype comes from a woman in her thirties who had recovered from COVID-19. The source material was PBMCs or T cells enriched from blood (not recorded which). V usage is TRBV6-2 or TRBV6-3 and J usage is TRBJ1-2; TRBD1 matches 11 bases. In DNA, the CDR3 is TGTGCCAGCAGCAGGACAGGGGGCGCGGACTATGGCTACACCTTC. Its protein product is CASSRTGGADYGYTF.